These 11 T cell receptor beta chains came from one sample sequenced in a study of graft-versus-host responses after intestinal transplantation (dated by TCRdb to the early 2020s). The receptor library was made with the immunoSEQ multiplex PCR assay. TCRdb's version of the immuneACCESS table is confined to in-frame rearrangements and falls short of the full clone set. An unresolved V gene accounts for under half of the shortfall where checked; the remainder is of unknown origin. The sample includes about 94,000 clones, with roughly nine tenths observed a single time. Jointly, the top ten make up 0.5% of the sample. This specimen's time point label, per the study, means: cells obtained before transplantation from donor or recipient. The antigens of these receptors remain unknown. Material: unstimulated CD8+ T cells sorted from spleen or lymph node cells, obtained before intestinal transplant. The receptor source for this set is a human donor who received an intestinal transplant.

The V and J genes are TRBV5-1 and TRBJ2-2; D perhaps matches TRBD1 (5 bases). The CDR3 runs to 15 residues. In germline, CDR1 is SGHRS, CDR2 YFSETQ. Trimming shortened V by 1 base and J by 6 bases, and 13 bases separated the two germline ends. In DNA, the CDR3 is TGCGCCAGCAGCTTGACAGGCCCCGTGGCCGGGGAGCTGTTTTTT. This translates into CASSLTGPVAGELFF.

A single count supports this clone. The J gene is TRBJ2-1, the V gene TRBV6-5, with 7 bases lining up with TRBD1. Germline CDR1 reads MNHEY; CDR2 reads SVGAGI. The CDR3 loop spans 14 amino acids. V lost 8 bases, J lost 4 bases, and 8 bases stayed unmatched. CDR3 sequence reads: CASRPGGPYNEQFF. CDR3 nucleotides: TGTGCCAGCCGTCCAGGGGGACCTTACAATGAGCAGTTCTTC.

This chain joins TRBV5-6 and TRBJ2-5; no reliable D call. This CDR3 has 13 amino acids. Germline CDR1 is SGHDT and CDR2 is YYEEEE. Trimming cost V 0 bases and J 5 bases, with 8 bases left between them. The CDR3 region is CASSLGGGETQYF. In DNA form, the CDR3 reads TGTGCCAGCAGCTTGGGTGGCGGCGAGACCCAGTACTTC.

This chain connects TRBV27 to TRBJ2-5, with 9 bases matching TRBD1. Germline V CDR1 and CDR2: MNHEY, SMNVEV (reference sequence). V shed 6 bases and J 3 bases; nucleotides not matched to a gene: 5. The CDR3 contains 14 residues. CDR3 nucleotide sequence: TGTGCCAGCAGCAGACGGGACAGGGAAGAGACCCAGTACTTC. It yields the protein CASSRRDREETQYF.

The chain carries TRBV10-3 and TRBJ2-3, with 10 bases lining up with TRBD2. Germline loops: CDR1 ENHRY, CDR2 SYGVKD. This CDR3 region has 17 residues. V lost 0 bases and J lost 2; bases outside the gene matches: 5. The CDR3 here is CAISESLAGVFTDTQYF. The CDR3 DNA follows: TGTGCCATCAGTGAGTCCCTAGCGGGAGTTTTCACAGATACGCAGTATTTT.

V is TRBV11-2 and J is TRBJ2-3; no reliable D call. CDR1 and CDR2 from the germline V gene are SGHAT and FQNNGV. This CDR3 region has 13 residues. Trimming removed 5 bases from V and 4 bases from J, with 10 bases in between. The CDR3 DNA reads TGTGCCAGCAGCCTTGGAGTTTCAGATACGCAGTATTTT. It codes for CASSLGVSDTQYF.

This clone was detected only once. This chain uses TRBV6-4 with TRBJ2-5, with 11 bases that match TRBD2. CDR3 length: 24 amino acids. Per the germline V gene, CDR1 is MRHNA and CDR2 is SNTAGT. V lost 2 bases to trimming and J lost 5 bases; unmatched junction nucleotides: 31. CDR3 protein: CASSDGQGKTSGVSWDLGMETQYF. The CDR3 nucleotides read TGTGCCAGCAGTGACGGCCAGGGAAAGACTAGCGGGGTGAGCTGGGATTTGGGAATGGAGACCCAGTACTTC.

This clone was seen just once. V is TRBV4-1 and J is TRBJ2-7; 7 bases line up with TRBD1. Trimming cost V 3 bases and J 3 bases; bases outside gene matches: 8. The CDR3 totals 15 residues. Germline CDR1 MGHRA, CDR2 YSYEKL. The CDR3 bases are TGCGCCAGCAGCCAGGCGACGGGACAGTACTACGAGCAGTACTTC. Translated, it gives CASSQATGQYYEQYF.

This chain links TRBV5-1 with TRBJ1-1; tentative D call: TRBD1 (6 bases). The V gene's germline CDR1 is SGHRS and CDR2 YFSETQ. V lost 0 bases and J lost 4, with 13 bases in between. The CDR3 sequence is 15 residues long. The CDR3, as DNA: TGCGCCAGCAGCTTGGCGCGAGGGGGAGTCACTGAAGCTTTCTTT. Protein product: CASSLARGGVTEAFF. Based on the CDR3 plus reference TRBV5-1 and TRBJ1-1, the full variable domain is KAGVTQTPRYLIKTRGQQVTLSCSPISGHRSVSWYQQTPGQGLQFLFEYFSETQRNKGNFPGRFSGRQFSNSRSEMNVSTLELGDSALYLCASSLARGGVTEAFFGQGTRLTVV.

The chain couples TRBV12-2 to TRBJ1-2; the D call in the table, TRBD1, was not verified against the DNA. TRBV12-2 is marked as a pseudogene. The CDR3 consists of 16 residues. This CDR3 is CASRLVRGQGDVGYTF. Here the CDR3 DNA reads TGTGCAAGTCGCTTAGTGCGGGGACAGGGGGATGTCGGCTACACCTTC.

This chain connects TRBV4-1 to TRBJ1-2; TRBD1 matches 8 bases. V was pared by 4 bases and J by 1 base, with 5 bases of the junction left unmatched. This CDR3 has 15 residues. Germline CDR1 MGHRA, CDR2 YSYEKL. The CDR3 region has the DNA TGCGCCAGCAGCCCCAGGGGGCCTGATAACTATGGCTACACCTTC. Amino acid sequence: CASSPRGPDNYGYTF.